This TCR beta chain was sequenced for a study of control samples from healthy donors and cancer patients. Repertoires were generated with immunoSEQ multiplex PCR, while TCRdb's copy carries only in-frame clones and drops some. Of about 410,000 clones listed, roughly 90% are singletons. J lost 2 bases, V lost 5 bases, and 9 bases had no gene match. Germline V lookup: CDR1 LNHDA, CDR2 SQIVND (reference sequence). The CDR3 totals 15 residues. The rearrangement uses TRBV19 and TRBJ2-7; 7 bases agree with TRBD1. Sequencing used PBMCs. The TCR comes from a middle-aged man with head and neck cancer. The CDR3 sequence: CASSPQTGTAYEQYF. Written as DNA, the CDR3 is TGTGCCAGTAGTCCACAGACAGGGACAGCCTACGAGCAGTACTTC. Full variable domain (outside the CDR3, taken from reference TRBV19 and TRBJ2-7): DGGITQSPKYLFRKEGQNVTLSCEQNLNHDAMYWYRQDPGQGLRLIYYSQIVNDFQKGDIAEGYSVSREKKESFPLTVTSAQKNPTAFYLCASSPQTGTAYEQYFGPGTRLTVT.